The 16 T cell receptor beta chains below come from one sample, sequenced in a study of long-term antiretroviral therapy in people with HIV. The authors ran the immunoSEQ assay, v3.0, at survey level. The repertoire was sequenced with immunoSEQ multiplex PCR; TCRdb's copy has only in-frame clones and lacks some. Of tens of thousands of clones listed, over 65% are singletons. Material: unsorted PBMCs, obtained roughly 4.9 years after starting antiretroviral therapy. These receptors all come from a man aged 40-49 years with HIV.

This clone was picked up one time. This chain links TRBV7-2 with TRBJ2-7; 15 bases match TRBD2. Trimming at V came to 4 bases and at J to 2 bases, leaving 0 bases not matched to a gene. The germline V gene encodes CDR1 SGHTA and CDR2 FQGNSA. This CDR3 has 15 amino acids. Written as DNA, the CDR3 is TGTGCCAGCAGCTGGACTAGCGGGGGGGCCTACGAGCAGTACTTC. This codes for CASSWTSGGAYEQYF.

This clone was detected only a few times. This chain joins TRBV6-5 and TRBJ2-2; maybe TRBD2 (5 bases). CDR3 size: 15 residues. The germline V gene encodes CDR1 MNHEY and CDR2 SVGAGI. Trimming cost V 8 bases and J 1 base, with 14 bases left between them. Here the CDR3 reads CASWQASGNTGELFF. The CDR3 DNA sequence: TGTGCCAGCTGGCAGGCCAGCGGGAACACCGGGGAGCTGTTTTTT.

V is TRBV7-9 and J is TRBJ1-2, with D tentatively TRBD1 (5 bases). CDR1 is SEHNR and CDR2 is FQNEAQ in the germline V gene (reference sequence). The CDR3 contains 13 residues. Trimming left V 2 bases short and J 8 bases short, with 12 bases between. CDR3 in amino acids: CASSLIGAEGYTF. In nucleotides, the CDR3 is TGTGCCAGCAGCTTAATTGGGGCAGAAGGCTACACCTTC.

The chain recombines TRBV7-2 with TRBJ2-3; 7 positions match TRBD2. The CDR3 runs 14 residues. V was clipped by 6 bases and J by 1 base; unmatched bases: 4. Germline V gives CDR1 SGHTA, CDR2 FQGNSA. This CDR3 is CASSFGLGTDTQYF. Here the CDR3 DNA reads TGTGCCAGCAGTTTTGGACTAGGCACAGATACGCAGTATTTT.

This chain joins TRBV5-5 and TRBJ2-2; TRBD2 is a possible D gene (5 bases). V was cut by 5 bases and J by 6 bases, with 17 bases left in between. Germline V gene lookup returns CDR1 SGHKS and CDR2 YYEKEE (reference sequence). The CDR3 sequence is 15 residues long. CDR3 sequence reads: CASSWRLWGAGELFF. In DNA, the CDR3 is TGTGCCAGCAGTTGGCGTTTGTGGGGAGCCGGGGAGCTGTTTTTT. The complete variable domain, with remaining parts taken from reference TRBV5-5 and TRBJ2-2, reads DAGVTQSPTHLIKTRGQQVTLRCSPISGHKSVSWYQQVLGQGPQFIFQYYEKEERGRGNFPDRFSARQFPNYSSELNVNALLLGDSALYLCASSWRLWGAGELFFGEGSRLTVL.

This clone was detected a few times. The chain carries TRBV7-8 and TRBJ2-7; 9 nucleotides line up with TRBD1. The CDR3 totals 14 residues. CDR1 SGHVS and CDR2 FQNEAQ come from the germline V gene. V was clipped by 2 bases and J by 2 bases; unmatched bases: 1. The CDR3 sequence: CASSLRDRAYEQYF. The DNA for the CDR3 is TGTGCCAGCAGCTTAAGGGACAGGGCCTACGAGCAGTACTTC.

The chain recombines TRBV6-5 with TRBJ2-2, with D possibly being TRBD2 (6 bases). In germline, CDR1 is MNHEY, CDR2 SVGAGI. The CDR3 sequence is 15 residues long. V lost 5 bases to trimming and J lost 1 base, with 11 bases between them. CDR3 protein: CASSMGLGNTGELFF. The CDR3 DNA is TGTGCCAGCAGTATGGGACTCGGGAACACCGGGGAGCTGTTTTTT.

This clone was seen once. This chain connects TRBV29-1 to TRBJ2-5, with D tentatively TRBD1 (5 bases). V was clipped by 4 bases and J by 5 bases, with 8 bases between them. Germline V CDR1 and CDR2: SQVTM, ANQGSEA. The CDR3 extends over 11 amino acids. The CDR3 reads CSVGTTETQYF. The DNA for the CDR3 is TGCAGCGTTGGGACAACGGAGACCCAGTACTTC.

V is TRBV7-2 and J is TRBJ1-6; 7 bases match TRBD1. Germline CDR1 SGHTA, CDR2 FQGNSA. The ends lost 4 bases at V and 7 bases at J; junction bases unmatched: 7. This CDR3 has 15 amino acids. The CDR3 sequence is CASSSYRQGNSPLHF. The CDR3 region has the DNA TGTGCCAGCAGCTCCTACCGACAGGGAAATTCACCCCTCCACTTT.

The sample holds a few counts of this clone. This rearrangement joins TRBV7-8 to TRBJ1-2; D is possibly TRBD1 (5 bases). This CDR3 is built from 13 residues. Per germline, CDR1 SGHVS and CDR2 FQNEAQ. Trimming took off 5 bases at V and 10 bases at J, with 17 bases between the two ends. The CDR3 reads CASSPPDTSDYTF. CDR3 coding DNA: TGTGCCAGCAGCCCCCCGGACACAAGTGACTACACCTTC. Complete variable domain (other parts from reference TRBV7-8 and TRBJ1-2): GAGVSQSPRYKVAKRGQDVALRCDPISGHVSLFWYQQALGQGPEFLTYFQNEAQLDKSGLPSDRFFAERPEGSVSTLKIQRTQQEDSAVYLCASSPPDTSDYTFGSGTRLTVV.

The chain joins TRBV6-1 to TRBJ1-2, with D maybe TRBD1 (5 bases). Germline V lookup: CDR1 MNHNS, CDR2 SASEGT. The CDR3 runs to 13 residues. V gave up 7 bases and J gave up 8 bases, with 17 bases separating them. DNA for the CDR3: TGTGCCAGCACCGAAAGGGGTGCCCAAGGCTACACCTTC. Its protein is CASTERGAQGYTF.

This CDR3 reads CASSDSFTRGANTDTQYF. The CDR3 DNA follows: TGTGCCAGCAGTGACTCTTTTACCCGGGGGGCTAACACAGATACGCAGTATTTT. This chain joins TRBV6-4 and TRBJ2-3; tentatively, D is TRBD2 (7 bases). The CDR3 is made up of 18 amino acids. From germline, CDR1 is MRHNA and CDR2 SNTAGT. V lost 0 bases, J lost 2 bases, and 18 bases lay in between.

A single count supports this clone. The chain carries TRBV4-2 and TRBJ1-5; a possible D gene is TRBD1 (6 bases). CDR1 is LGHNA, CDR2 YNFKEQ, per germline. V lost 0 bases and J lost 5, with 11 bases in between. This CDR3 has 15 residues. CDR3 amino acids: CASSQDMGADQPQHF. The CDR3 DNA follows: TGTGCCAGCAGCCAAGACATGGGGGCGGATCAGCCCCAGCATTTT.

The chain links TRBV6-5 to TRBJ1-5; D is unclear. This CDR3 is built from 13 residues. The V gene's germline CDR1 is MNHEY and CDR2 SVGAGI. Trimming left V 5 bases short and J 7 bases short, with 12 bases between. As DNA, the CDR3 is TGTGCCAGCAGTCCCGAGGGCCGGCAGCCCCAGCATTTT. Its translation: CASSPEGRQPQHF.

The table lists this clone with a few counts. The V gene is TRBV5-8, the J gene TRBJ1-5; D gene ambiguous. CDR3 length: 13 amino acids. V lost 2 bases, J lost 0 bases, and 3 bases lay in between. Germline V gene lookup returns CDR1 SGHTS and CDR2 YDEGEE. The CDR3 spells CASSFDSNQPQHF. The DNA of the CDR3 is TGTGCCAGCAGCTTTGATAGCAATCAGCCCCAGCATTTT.

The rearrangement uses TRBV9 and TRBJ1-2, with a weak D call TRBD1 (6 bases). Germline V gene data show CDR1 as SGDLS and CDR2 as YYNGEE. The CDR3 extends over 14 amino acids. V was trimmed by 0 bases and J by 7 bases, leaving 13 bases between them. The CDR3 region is CASSVEWGAGGYTF. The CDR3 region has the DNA TGTGCCAGCAGCGTAGAGTGGGGGGCAGGTGGCTACACCTTC.